This record covers a single TCR beta chain. This entry comes from a study of T cell changes during pregnancy in multiple sclerosis. Repertoires were generated with immunoSEQ multiplex PCR, while TCRdb's copy carries only in-frame clones and drops some. The data hold roughly 42,000 clones, with roughly 89% observed a single time. Germline CDR1 is SEHNR and CDR2 is FQNEAQ (reference sequence). There are 15 residues in the CDR3. Trimming shortened V by 5 bases and J by 1 base, and 14 bases separated the two germline ends. This sequence originates from a female donor with multiple sclerosis, enrolled in a pregnancy study. Sequencing used CD4+ T cells from peripheral blood mononuclear cells, obtained in the first trimester of pregnancy. V and J are TRBV7-9 and TRBJ2-5; a possible D gene is TRBD1 (5 bases). Here the CDR3 reads CASSRTSGFQETQYF. For the CDR3, the DNA is TGTGCCAGCAGCCGGACATCAGGGTTCCAAGAGACCCAGTACTTC.